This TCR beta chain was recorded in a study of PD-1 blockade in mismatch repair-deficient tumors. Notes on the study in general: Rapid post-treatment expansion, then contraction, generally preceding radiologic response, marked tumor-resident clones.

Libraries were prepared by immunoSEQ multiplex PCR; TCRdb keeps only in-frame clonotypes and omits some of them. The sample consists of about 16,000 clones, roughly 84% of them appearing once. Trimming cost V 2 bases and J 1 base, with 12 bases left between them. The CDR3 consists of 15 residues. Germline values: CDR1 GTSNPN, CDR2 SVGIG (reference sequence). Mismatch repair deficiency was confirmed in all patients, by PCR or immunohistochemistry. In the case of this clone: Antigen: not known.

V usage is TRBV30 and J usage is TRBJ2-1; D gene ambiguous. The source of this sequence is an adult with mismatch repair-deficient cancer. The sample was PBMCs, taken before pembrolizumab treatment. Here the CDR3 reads CAWSPPVGSYNEQFF. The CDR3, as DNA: TGTGCCTGGAGTCCCCCAGTGGGTTCCTACAATGAGCAGTTCTTC.